This T cell receptor beta chain stems from a study of blood T cell repertoires in COVID-19. Study in general: PBMCs, B-cell-depleted T cells, or T cells provided the cDNA or gDNA that made up the material.

The ends lost 5 bases at V and 3 bases at J; junction bases unmatched: 9. Germline V lookup: CDR1 KGHSH, CDR2 LQKENI. This CDR3 region has 16 residues. Original analysis: Estimated nucleated cell counts came from reference gene primer amplification. The assay was immunoSEQ multiplex PCR, and TCRdb's table has in-frame clones only and misses some. V and J calls and clone size come straight from that table; D and trimming were deduced from the DNA. The sample yields roughly 350,000 clones, around 91% seen once. The sequence was obtained from a woman aged 18-30 years who had recovered from COVID-19. V and J are TRBV18 and TRBJ1-2; 10 nucleotides line up with TRBD1. Material: peripheral blood. CDR3 nucleotides: TGTGCCAGCTCAGCTTCCGGGACAGGGGTAGACTATGGCTACACCTTC. The encoded protein is CASSASGTGVDYGYTF.